This T cell receptor beta chain was observed in a study of blood T cells in healthy people across ages. Study results and limitations: For the donors, CMV status was unknown and possibly confounded expanded clonotype changes.

It was with a sample-barcoded 5' primer and a J-beta primer mix that a second PCR of roughly 7 to 12 cycles was run. TCRdb fed the 5' RACE reads into MiXCR, producing one record per CDR3 protein. The top ten hold less than 15% of the sample, which has about 670,000 distinct CDR3 sequences, over 40% seen once. The V gene lost 6 bases and the J gene lost 3 bases, with 11 bases spanning the gap. CDR3 length equals 12 residues. Per the germline V gene, CDR1 is SQVTM and CDR2 is ANQGSEA. Concerning this clonotype: What it binds is not known.

The chain couples TRBV29-1 to TRBJ2-5; either TRBD1 or TRBD2 may supply D (5 bases each). The sequence was obtained from a woman aged 80 or over in good health. Material for sequencing was blood. CDR3 amino acids: CSVPVGEETQYF. CDR3 in DNA: TGCAGCGTCCCAGTGGGGGAAGAGACCCAGTACTTC.